This TCR beta chain was documented in a study of identifying expanded T cells in peripheral blood. Germline CDR1 reads SGHRS; CDR2 reads YFSETQ. This CDR3 comprises 14 residues. Trimming took 0 bases from V and 6 from J; bases not matched to a gene: 2. This clone was seen just once. Sequencing used immunoSEQ multiplex PCR; TCRdb keeps in-frame clones, though not all of them. Of around 66,000 clones in the sample, 80% to 90% were seen once. The sequence came from a person between 18 and 75 years old in good health. The chain carries TRBV5-1 and TRBJ1-2; 10 bases are shared with TRBD1. Sequences were obtained from blood. The CDR3 protein is CASSLGQGADGYTF. CDR3 DNA sequence: TGCGCCAGCAGCTTGGGACAGGGGGCTGATGGCTACACCTTC.